This T cell receptor (beta chain) originates from a study of blood T cell repertoires in COVID-19 (dated by TCRdb to the early 2020s). For context, the study as a whole: The collaborator samples originated in the United States, Italy and Spain and spanned the acute and convalescent phases of COVID-19. The prospective study material was composed of cDNA or gDNA derived from T cells, B-cell-depleted T cells, or PBMCs. Subjects who had been exposed to COVID-19, were actively infected with it, or had recovered from it provided the deeply sampled blood TCRbeta repertoires that made up the dataset. The repertoires were made available in a free public database intended to serve as a resource for research on the immune response to SARS-CoV-2. Samples were obtained from the ongoing ImmuneRACE study (first 160 participants) and from over 1,000 subjects provided by 6 global collaborators. The sample metadata nearly always contained a de-identified subject ID, COVID-19 status, age in years and sex. HLA class I and class II types, where available, came from metadata supplied by the sample provider rather than from assay-based typing.

General findings and caveats noted by the study authors: The amount of clinical and demographic metadata varied by source and participant and was provided uncurated.

About this clone: The antigen it recognizes is unknown. No clone much larger than this one lies a single base away; base qualities are absent.

The immunoSEQ Assay, a bias-controlled multiplex PCR, was used to amplify TCRbeta CDR3 regions from genomic DNA. The authors' analysis ran thus. Nucleated cell counts per sample were estimated from amplification of reference gene primers within the assay. To quantify the absolute abundance of each unique TCRbeta CDR3 rearrangement, sequence reads were collapsed and filtered. Productive Simpson clonality was computed per sample as the square root of Simpson's diversity index over productive rearrangements. TCRdb took over this immuneACCESS table, retaining in-frame rearrangements with V and J assigned. Such tables are incomplete; in checked studies, under half of the missing clones stem from an unresolved V gene, and the remainder is unexplained. V, J and clone size derive from that table, while D and trimming were established from the DNA sequence. The sample records fewer than 200,000 clones, 75% to 80% of which are singletons. Jointly, the top ten make up roughly 28% of the sample.

Each collaborating institution followed its own protocols to collect whole blood in K2EDTA tubes. For TCRbeta analysis, collaborators shipped samples as frozen whole blood, isolated PBMCs, or DNA extracted from either of those sample types. The source material was peripheral blood. This TCR came from a woman aged 70-85 years with acute or convalescent COVID-19.

The CDR3: CASSLGAGESPLHF. The DNA sequence is given as TGTGCCAGCAGCTTAGGGGCGGGGGAGTCACCCCTCCACTTT. The rearranged segments are TRBV7-9 and TRBJ1-6, with a tentative D gene TRBD1 over 5 matching bases. V drops 1 base and J drops 10 bases, leaving 11 bases in between. The germline V gene encodes CDR1 SEHNR and CDR2 FQNEAQ (reference sequence). The CDR3 sequence holds 14 residues, the cysteine and phenylalanine included. The sequence is cut down to CDR3 DNA, 42 bases in frame from base 1.